At least ten counts were recorded for the clone carrying this TCR beta chain. The antigen remains unidentified. These data belong to a study of T-cell reconstitution after alpha-beta-depleted transplantation in children. The study, taken as a whole, reports: In patients about two months after transplant, alpha-beta T cells reportedly arose from several hundred expanded graft clones. The main origin of T-cell counts and diversity one year after transplant was newly produced T cells. Day-60 TCRbeta diversity that was high in some patients was derived from surviving recipient T cells and thymic progenitors.

CDR3 length equals 17 residues. Germline loops: CDR1 LNHNV, CDR2 YYDKDF (reference sequence). Unmatched junction bases numbered 3, after V lost 0 bases and J lost 0 bases. Unique molecular identifiers were used to barcode this TCRbeta library. TCRdb reprocessed the PCR reads with MiXCR, giving one entry per CDR3 protein. The repertoire includes roughly 66,000 distinct CDR3 sequences, over 4.5% of them detected once, and about 19% sits in the top ten. The receptor was isolated from a boy in the first two years of life who had a stem cell transplant for acute myeloid leukemia, so the T cells may come from the graft donor. V usage is TRBV15 and J usage is TRBJ1-5, with 9 bases that match TRBD1. Sequencing was performed on PBMCs, mostly from graft donor cells, taken 180 days after TCRalphabeta/CD19-depleted stem cell transplant. The CDR3 is CATSRERQGDSNQPQHF. Here the CDR3 DNA reads TGTGCCACCAGCAGAGAGAGACAGGGGGATAGCAATCAGCCCCAGCATTTT.